Listed below are T cell receptor beta chains from one sample, sequenced in a study of OX40 agonist ivuxolimab in advanced cancers. Measured with immunoSEQ multiplex PCR; TCRdb has only the in-frame clones, and not every one. The data contain tens of thousands of clones, 86% of them singletons. Sequencing was performed on CD4+ or CD8+ T cells sorted from blood, taken in a trial of the OX40 agonist ivuxolimab. All receptors come from an adult with an advanced solid tumor such as melanoma, head and neck, liver or kidney cancer. Each CDR3 is given with its conserved first and last residue. The D gene is left open where the match is weak. A clone size is listed for some rows: how often the clone was seen (once, few, many), or a class if it is expanded.

j_call,d_call,clone_size,v_call,cdr3_nt,cdr3_aa
TRBJ2-6,TRBD1,-,TRBV18,TGTGCCAGCTCACCACGGACAGGGGCCCTATCTGGGGCCAACGTCCTGACTTTC,CASSPRTGALSGANVLTF
TRBJ2-5,-,once,TRBV20-1,TGCAGTGCTCCGACTGGAGAGACCCAGTACTTC,CSAPTGETQYF
TRBJ2-7,-,-,TRBV28,TGTGCCAGCAGTTTATACTGGACCTACGAGCAGTACTTC,CASSLYWTYEQYF
TRBJ1-6,-,once,TRBV7-2,TGTGCCAGCAGTACGGGAGGGACCTATAATTCACCCCTCCACTTT,CASSTGGTYNSPLHF
TRBJ2-2,TRBD2,few,TRBV19,TGTGCCAGTAATCGGCGGGAGGGCCGGGTCGGGGAGCTGTTTTTT,CASNRREGRVGELFF
TRBJ2-7,TRBD1,-,TRBV5-6,TGTGCCAGCAGTGGCTGGGACAGGACCTCCTACGAGCAGTACTTC,CASSGWDRTSYEQYF
TRBJ2-2,-,-,TRBV9,TGTGCCAGCAGCTCCCGGCCCGACACCGGGGAGCTGTTTTTT,CASSSRPDTGELFF
TRBJ2-7,-,-,TRBV18,TGTGCCAGCACCCGGGGGCAGGGCTACGAGCAGTACTTC,CASTRGQGYEQYF
TRBJ2-3,TRBD2,-,TRBV29-1,TGCAGCGTCAGAGCGGGAGGCACAGATACGCAGTATTTT,CSVRAGGTDTQYF
TRBJ1-1,-,once,TRBV18,TGTGCCAGCTCACCAGGGCTGGAAGGGCGGGACACTGAAGCTTTCTTT,CASSPGLEGRDTEAFF
TRBJ2-5,-,once,TRBV18,TGTGCCAGCTCACCACCTCCCGGCGGTGAGACCCAGTACTTC,CASSPPPGGETQYF
TRBJ1-5,TRBD1,-,TRBV27,TGTGCCAGCAGTGACAGGGGCGGCAATCAGCCCCAGCATTTT,CASSDRGGNQPQHF
TRBJ1-2,-,-,TRBV7-2,TGTGCCAGCAGCCCCACTAACTATGGCTACACCTTC,CASSPTNYGYTF
TRBJ1-2,TRBD1,-,TRBV6-1,TGTGCCAGCAGTGAACAGGGGGCTGGGTATGGCTACACCTTC,CASSEQGAGYGYTF
TRBJ1-1,-,-,TRBV30,TGTGCCTGGAGACTCGCAGGGAGTACTGAAGCTTTCTTT,CAWRLAGSTEAFF
TRBJ2-2,-,-,TRBV6-5,TGTGCCAGCAGTTACGACGTAACCGGGGAGCTGTTTTTT,CASSYDVTGELFF
TRBJ2-3,-,-,TRBV7-3,TGTGCCAGCAGCTTAGATGGGGGGCCGGGAGATACGCAGTATTTT,CASSLDGGPGDTQYF
TRBJ2-7,-,-,TRBV29-1,TGCAGCGTTGTATGGGGGGAAGGCGAGCAGTACTTC,CSVVWGEGEQYF
TRBJ2-7,-,-,TRBV28,TGTGCCAGCAGCACCCCGACAGGCTACGAGCAGTACTTC,CASSTPTGYEQYF
TRBJ1-5,TRBD1,few,TRBV15,TGTGCCACTGTCCCGACAGGGGCGGACCAGCCCCAGCATTTT,CATVPTGADQPQHF
TRBJ2-7,TRBD2,-,TRBV6-1,TGTGCCAGCAGTGAAGCGCCCGGGGGGGGCTACGAGCAGTACTTC,CASSEAPGGGYEQYF
TRBJ2-7,-,-,TRBV7-2,TGTGCCAGCAGCTTAACCAGTAGCTCCTACGAGCAGTACTTC,CASSLTSSSYEQYF
TRBJ2-5,TRBD2,-,TRBV14,TGTGCCAGCAGCCCGGGACTAGCGGTCCAAGAGACCCAGTACTTC,CASSPGLAVQETQYF
TRBJ2-5,-,-,TRBV5-1,TGCGCCAGCAGCCTTTCGGACTCTCAAAGGGAGACCCAGTACTTC,CASSLSDSQRETQYF
TRBJ1-1,-,few,TRBV28,TGTGCCAGCAGTTTTGGTAGGGGCCGGTTGAACACTGAAGCTTTCTTT,CASSFGRGRLNTEAFF
TRBJ2-5,-,-,TRBV9,TGTGCCAGCAGCCCCCGGGAGGGGGCCCTCCTGGAGACCCAGTACTTC,CASSPREGALLETQYF
TRBJ2-7,-,-,TRBV30,TGTGCCTGGAGTGCCTGGACAGCCTCCTACGAGCAGTACTTC,CAWSAWTASYEQYF
TRBJ1-5,TRBD1,-,TRBV19,TGTGCCAGTAGTTGGGGGGACAGAAATCAGCCCCAGCATTTT,CASSWGDRNQPQHF
TRBJ2-7,TRBD1,-,TRBV5-1,TGCGCCAGCAGCTTGGGGACAGGGAATATGAACGAGCAGTACTTC,CASSLGTGNMNEQYF
TRBJ2-7,-,-,TRBV29-1,TGCAGCGTCGCACAGGGAATCTACGAGCAGTACTTC,CSVAQGIYEQYF
TRBJ2-1,-,once,TRBV11-2,TGTGCCAGCAGCTTAGCATTCTACAATGAGCAGTTCTTC,CASSLAFYNEQFF
TRBJ2-1,-,-,TRBV10-2,TGCGCCAGCAGAGACAGGACCTTAGGGGATGAGCAGTTCTTC,CASRDRTLGDEQFF
TRBJ1-1,-,-,TRBV29-1,TGCAGCGTTCACTCGGCAGAGAAGAACACTGAAGCTTTCTTT,CSVHSAEKNTEAFF
TRBJ1-1,-,-,TRBV11-3,TGTGCCAGCAGCGTTAGCGGGACGGTGAACACTGAAGCTTTCTTT,CASSVSGTVNTEAFF
TRBJ2-7,-,-,TRBV29-1,TGCAGCGTTGAAGGGGGCCCTGGGCAGATCTACGAGCAGTACTTC,CSVEGGPGQIYEQYF
TRBJ2-7,TRBD1,-,TRBV9,TGTGCCAGCAGCCCCTCGACAGGGGAAGCCTACGAGCAGTACTTC,CASSPSTGEAYEQYF